This entry describes one T cell receptor beta chain. TCRdb analysed the RT-PCR reads with MiXCR anew, one entry per CDR3 protein. Of under 95,000 distinct CDR3 sequences in the sample, 4.5% to 5% were seen once. This sample was taken from a study of patients and donors after allogeneic stem cell transplantation. Sequencing was carried out using blood, either unsorted or a sorted T cell fraction (not recorded which). This sequence originates from a human donor who was either an allogeneic HSCT recipient or a stem cell or donor lymphocyte infusion donor (not recorded which). It is not recorded whose cells these are; they may come from a transplant donor.

The CDR3 coding sequence is TGTGCCACCAGCAGAGATGGAAACAGGGACACTGAAGCTTTCTTT. It encodes CATSRDGNRDTEAFF. The chain has TRBV15 and TRBJ1-1; TRBD1 is a possible D gene (6 bases). Deletions cut 0 bases from V and 3 bases from J, with 11 bases between. Germline V gives CDR1 LNHNV, CDR2 YYDKDF (reference sequence). This CDR3 is built from 15 residues.